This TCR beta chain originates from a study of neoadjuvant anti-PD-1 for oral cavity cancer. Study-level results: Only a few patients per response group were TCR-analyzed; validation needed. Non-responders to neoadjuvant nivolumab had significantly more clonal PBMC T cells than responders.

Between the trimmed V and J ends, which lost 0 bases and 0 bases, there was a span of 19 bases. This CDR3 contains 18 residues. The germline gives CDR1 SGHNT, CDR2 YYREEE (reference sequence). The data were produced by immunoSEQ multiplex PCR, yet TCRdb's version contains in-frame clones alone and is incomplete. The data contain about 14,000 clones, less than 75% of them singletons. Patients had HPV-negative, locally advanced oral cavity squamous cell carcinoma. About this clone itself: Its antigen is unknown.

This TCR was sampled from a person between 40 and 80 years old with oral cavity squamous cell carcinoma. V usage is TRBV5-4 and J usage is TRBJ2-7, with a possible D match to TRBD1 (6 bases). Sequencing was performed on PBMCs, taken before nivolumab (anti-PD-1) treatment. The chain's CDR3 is CASSLDIPGGGRSYEQYF. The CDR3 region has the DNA TGTGCCAGCAGCTTGGACATCCCCGGTGGGGGCCGCTCCTACGAGCAGTACTTC.